This T cell receptor (beta chain) emerged from a study of OX40 agonist ivuxolimab in advanced cancers. Study-wide context: Every 2 weeks, ivuxolimab was infused into the patients intravenously at between 0.01 and 10 mg/kg. Findings of the study overall: Among patients with partial responses at 0.1-3.0 mg/kg, clonal expansion was among the lowest.

Profiled with immunoSEQ multiplex PCR; TCRdb holds only in-frame clones, not every one. The sample carries about 59,000 clones, almost 95% recorded once. On this clone itself: Antigen specificity is unknown.

The CDR3 length is 14 residues. The J segment lost 0 bases and the V segment lost 5 bases, leaving 4 bases of the junction unmatched. Germline V gene sequence: CDR1 MNHEY, CDR2 SMNVEV (reference sequence). The rearrangement links TRBV27 to TRBJ2-7; 7 bases are shared with TRBD1. This clonotype originated in an adult with an advanced solid tumor such as melanoma, head and neck, liver or kidney cancer. Sequenced material: CD4+ or CD8+ T cells sorted from blood, taken in a trial of the OX40 agonist ivuxolimab. In DNA form, the CDR3 reads TGTGCCAGCAGTAACAGGGGCCACTCCTACGAGCAGTACTTC. Amino acid sequence: CASSNRGHSYEQYF.